The subject of this entry is one T cell receptor (beta chain). This entry comes from a study of technical replicates of blood from a handful of donors. CDR3 length: 15 amino acids. V lost 3 bases, J lost 0 bases, and 10 bases lay in between. CDR1 and CDR2 from the germline V gene are SGHRS and YFSETQ. Data came from immunoSEQ multiplex PCR; TCRdb stores just in-frame clones and leaves some out. There are 70,000 to 75,000 clones in the sample; approximately 95% occur only once, and 0.2% to 0.3% lies in the top ten. This rearrangement joins TRBV5-1 to TRBJ2-1; a weak D match, TRBD1 (6 bases). The clonotype was recovered from a human donor in good health. The specimen sequenced was T cells isolated from PBMCs. CDR3 region: CASSSGQTSYNEQFF. CDR3 nucleotide sequence: TGCGCCAGCAGCTCGGGACAAACCTCCTACAATGAGCAGTTCTTC.